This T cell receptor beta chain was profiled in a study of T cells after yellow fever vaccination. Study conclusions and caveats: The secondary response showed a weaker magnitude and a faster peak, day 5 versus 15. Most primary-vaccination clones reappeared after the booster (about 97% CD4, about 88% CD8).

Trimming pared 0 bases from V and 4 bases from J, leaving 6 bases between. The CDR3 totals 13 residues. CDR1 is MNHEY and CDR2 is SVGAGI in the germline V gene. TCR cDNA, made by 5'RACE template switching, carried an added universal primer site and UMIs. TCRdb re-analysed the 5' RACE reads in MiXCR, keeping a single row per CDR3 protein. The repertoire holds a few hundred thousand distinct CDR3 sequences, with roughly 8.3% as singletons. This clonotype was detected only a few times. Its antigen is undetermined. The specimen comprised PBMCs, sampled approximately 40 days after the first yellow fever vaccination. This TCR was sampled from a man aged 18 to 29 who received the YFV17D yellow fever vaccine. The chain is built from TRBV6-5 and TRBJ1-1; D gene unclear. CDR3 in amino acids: CASSYSRATEAFF. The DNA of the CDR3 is TGTGCCAGCAGTTACTCAAGGGCCACTGAAGCTTTCTTT.